This passage covers 23 T cell receptor beta chains from one sample sequenced in a study of control samples from healthy donors and cancer patients. Profiled with immunoSEQ multiplex PCR; TCRdb holds only in-frame clones, not every one. The sample lists more than 45,000 clones, more than 85% occurring once. The sequencing sample was made of PBMCs. The receptors originated from a woman aged 50 to 60 with head and neck cancer.

This chain links TRBV10-3 with TRBJ2-3; D gene uncertain. V lost 4 bases, J lost 5 bases, and 10 bases lay in between. The length of the CDR3 is 13 residues. Germline-derived CDR1 and CDR2 are ENHRY and SYGVKD. The CDR3, as DNA: TGTGCCATCAGTGCGGACCGCCAAGATACGCAGTATTTT. Translated: CAISADRQDTQYF.

The chain employs TRBV18 and TRBJ2-6; D is unresolved. V was clipped by 6 bases and J by 0 bases, with 6 bases between them. CDR3 size: 14 residues. Germline assignment: CDR1 KGHSH and CDR2 LQKENI. CDR3 nucleotide sequence: TGTGCCAGCTCCCCCAACTCTGGGGCCAACGTCCTGACTTTC. This translates into CASSPNSGANVLTF.

The rearrangement uses TRBV9 and TRBJ2-3, with TRBD1 matching 11 bases. Germline V gene sequence: CDR1 SGDLS, CDR2 YYNGEE. This CDR3 contains 15 residues. With V trimmed by 4 bases and J by 1 base, 2 bases remained unmatched. CDR3: CASSQGQGGTDTQYF. DNA for the CDR3: TGTGCCAGCAGCCAGGGACAGGGGGGCACAGATACGCAGTATTTT.

The rearrangement links TRBV5-1 to TRBJ1-1; D not certain. V lost 1 base and J lost 6, with 10 bases in between. CDR1 and CDR2 (germline): SGHRS, YFSETQ. CDR3 length equals 13 residues. In DNA form, the CDR3 reads TGCGCCAGCAGCTTGCTAAGTTCCTCTGAAGCTTTCTTT. Amino acids: CASSLLSSSEAFF. Together with reference TRBV5-1 and TRBJ1-1, the CDR3 gives the full variable domain: KAGVTQTPRYLIKTRGQQVTLSCSPISGHRSVSWYQQTPGQGLQFLFEYFSETQRNKGNFPGRFSGRQFSNSRSEMNVSTLELGDSALYLCASSLLSSSEAFFGQGTRLTVV.

The J gene is TRBJ2-1, the V gene TRBV7-9; the D call may be TRBD1 or TRBD2 (5 bases each). V lost 5 bases and J 0 bases, leaving 11 bases between the germline ends. The germline gives CDR1 SEHNR, CDR2 FQNEAQ (reference sequence). The CDR3 is 15 residues long. CDR3: CASSPRGSSYNEQFF. CDR3 sequence (DNA): TGTGCCAGCAGCCCTCGGGGCAGCTCCTACAATGAGCAGTTCTTC.

The chain uses TRBV6-2 or TRBV6-3 and TRBJ2-1; no clear D gene. Trimming took 0 bases from V and 0 from J, leaving 15 bases between them. The germline gives CDR1 MNHEY, CDR2 SVGEGT. The CDR3 contains 18 residues. The CDR3 here is CASSYSPPQVPSYNEQFF. The CDR3 DNA reads as TGTGCCAGCAGTTACTCCCCGCCCCAGGTTCCCTCCTACAATGAGCAGTTCTTC.

This clone was seen more than once but under ten times. This chain connects TRBV27 to TRBJ1-1; D is ambiguous. Germline lookup yields CDR1 MNHEY and CDR2 SMNVEV (reference sequence). V lost 8 bases to trimming and J lost 6 bases, with 16 bases between them. CDR3 length equals 13 residues. The CDR3 DNA reads as TGTGCCAGCCGGAGTGCGGCAGGTGCTGAAGCTTTCTTT. It translates to CASRSAAGAEAFF.

The chain combines TRBV18 with TRBJ2-5; either TRBD1 or TRBD2 may supply D (5 bases each). CDR1 is KGHSH and CDR2 is LQKENI in the germline V gene. Trimming took off 3 bases at V and 5 bases at J, with 13 bases between the two ends. The CDR3 extends over 14 amino acids. CDR3 DNA: TGTGCCAGCTCACCTTTCATAGGGGAGGAGACCCAGTACTTC. Its translation is CASSPFIGEETQYF.

The chain joins TRBV9 to TRBJ2-3; 9 bases fit TRBD1. Germline V gene data show CDR1 as SGDLS and CDR2 as YYNGEE. Trimming cost V 4 bases and J 2 bases; bases outside gene matches: 8. This CDR3 is 16 amino acids long. CDR3 region: CASSPSQGAHTDTQYF. In DNA form, the CDR3 reads TGTGCCAGCAGCCCTTCACAGGGGGCCCACACAGATACGCAGTATTTT.

This chain uses TRBV7-9 with TRBJ1-3; D gene ambiguous. The germline V and J ends were trimmed by 1 base and 7 bases, with 11 bases remaining between them. The CDR3 extends over 14 amino acids. From germline, CDR1 is SEHNR and CDR2 FQNEAQ (reference sequence). CDR3 residues: CASSLGAIGNTIYF. In DNA form, the CDR3 reads TGTGCCAGCAGCTTAGGGGCCATTGGGAACACCATATATTTT.

This chain links TRBV6-5 with TRBJ2-7; D may match TRBD1 or TRBD2 (6 bases each). This CDR3 is 14 amino acids long. Trimming cost V 4 bases and J 5 bases, with 15 bases left between them. Germline assignment: CDR1 MNHEY and CDR2 SVGAGI. CDR3: CASSSRPGADEQYF. The DNA for the CDR3 is TGTGCCAGCAGTTCCCGCCCGGGGGCGGACGAGCAGTACTTC.

This chain connects TRBV2 to TRBJ1-3, with 7 nucleotides matching TRBD1. CDR1 is SNHLY, CDR2 FYNNEI, per germline. The CDR3 contains 13 residues. With 7 bases clipped from V and 4 bases from J, the junction kept 4 bases outside the gene matches. The CDR3 loop is CASKLTGGNTIYF. DNA of the CDR3: TGTGCCAGCAAGCTGACAGGGGGAAACACCATATATTTT.

The rearrangement uses TRBV6-5 and TRBJ2-7, with no clear D. Trimming removed 7 bases at V and 1 base at J, with 11 bases between. The CDR3 has 13 residues. Germline CDR1 MNHEY, CDR2 SVGAGI. CDR3 sequence: CASTRPVSYEQYF. CDR3 in DNA: TGTGCCAGCACCCGACCTGTTTCCTACGAGCAGTACTTC.

V and J are TRBV7-2 and TRBJ1-1, with D perhaps matching TRBD1 (6 bases). The V gene lost 3 bases and the J gene lost 3 bases, with 8 bases spanning the gap. The CDR3 loop spans 13 amino acids. In germline, CDR1 is SGHTA, CDR2 FQGNSA. The CDR3 protein is CASSFKGDTEAFF. The CDR3 DNA reads as TGTGCCAGCAGCTTTAAGGGGGACACTGAAGCTTTCTTT.

V gene TRBV4-1 combines with J gene TRBJ1-4, with D maybe TRBD1 (5 bases). Trimming removed 7 bases at V and 7 bases at J, with 16 bases between. This CDR3 comprises 14 residues. CDR1 is MGHRA, CDR2 YSYEKL, per germline. This CDR3 is CASTLGRAGEKLFF. The CDR3 region has the DNA TGCGCCAGCACCCTAGGCAGGGCCGGTGAAAAACTGTTTTTT.

J is TRBJ1-5 and V is TRBV3-1 (or the pseudogene TRBV3-2); a weak D match, TRBD1 (6 bases). The CDR3 has 15 amino acids. Germline V gives CDR1 LGHDT, CDR2 YNNKEL (reference sequence). V lost 1 base, J lost 3 bases, and 10 bases lay in between. The CDR3 bases are TGTGCCAGCAGCCAAGGACAGGTGTACAATCAGCCCCAGCATTTT. This gives the protein CASSQGQVYNQPQHF.

CDR3 sequence: CASSSGTDSNQPQHF. DNA for the CDR3: TGTGCCAGCAGCTCCGGGACGGATAGCAATCAGCCCCAGCATTTT. The rearrangement uses TRBV11-2 and TRBJ1-5, with D maybe TRBD1 (5 bases). Germline CDR1 SGHAT, CDR2 FQNNGV. CDR3 length equals 15 residues. V dropped 4 bases and J dropped 0 bases, with 10 bases sitting between them.

This chain uses TRBV11-2 with TRBJ1-2; D is undetermined. The germline CDR1 and CDR2 sequences are SGHAT and FQNNGV. The CDR3 has 13 residues. V was shortened by 3 bases and J by 8 bases, with 13 bases between the two germline ends. The CDR3 is CASSFDRAQGYTF. CDR3 nucleotides: TGTGCCAGCAGCTTCGATAGGGCCCAGGGCTACACCTTC.

The genes are TRBV20-1 and TRBJ1-2, with D uncertain. CDR3 length: 11 residues. Deletions cut 6 bases from V and 8 bases from J, with 13 bases between. CDR1 is DFQATT and CDR2 is SNEGSKA in the germline V gene (reference sequence). CDR3 residues: CSAHALSGYTF. The CDR3 nucleotides are TGCAGTGCCCACGCGCTATCGGGCTACACCTTC.

V gene TRBV7-2 combines with J gene TRBJ2-3; 12 bases line up with TRBD2. CDR3 length: 16 residues. Germline CDR1 and CDR2: SGHTA and FQGNSA. The trim removed 5 bases at V and 4 bases at J, leaving 7 bases unmatched. CDR3 coding DNA: TGTGCCAGCAGCACCGGACTAGCGGGGAACTCAGATACGCAGTATTTT. Residues: CASSTGLAGNSDTQYF.

The chain uses TRBV7-9 and TRBJ1-1, with D perhaps TRBD1 (5 bases). The CDR3 has 12 amino acids. Trimming stripped 0 bases from V and 6 bases from J, with 5 bases between. The germline V gene encodes CDR1 SEHNR and CDR2 FQNEAQ (reference sequence). The DNA of the CDR3 is TGTGCCAGCAGCTTAGCAGGGGCTGAAGCTTTCTTT. Its protein is CASSLAGAEAFF.

The V call is TRBV11-3, the J call TRBJ2-1; D is possibly TRBD1 (6 bases). Deletions cut 3 bases from V and 8 bases from J, with 17 bases between. CDR1 and CDR2 (germline): SGHNT, YENEEA. CDR3 length: 15 amino acids. CDR3 amino acids: CASSLGAGISDEQFF. DNA for the CDR3: TGTGCCAGCAGCTTGGGGGCCGGGATATCCGATGAGCAGTTCTTC.

The chain uses TRBV7-2 and TRBJ1-1; D unclear. The CDR3 totals 15 residues. V lost 1 base, J lost 0 bases, and 9 bases lay in between. Germline loops: CDR1 SGHTA, CDR2 FQGNSA. The DNA for the CDR3 is TGTGCCAGCAGCTTAGGTGGAGGGATGAACACTGAAGCTTTCTTT. Its translation: CASSLGGGMNTEAFF.